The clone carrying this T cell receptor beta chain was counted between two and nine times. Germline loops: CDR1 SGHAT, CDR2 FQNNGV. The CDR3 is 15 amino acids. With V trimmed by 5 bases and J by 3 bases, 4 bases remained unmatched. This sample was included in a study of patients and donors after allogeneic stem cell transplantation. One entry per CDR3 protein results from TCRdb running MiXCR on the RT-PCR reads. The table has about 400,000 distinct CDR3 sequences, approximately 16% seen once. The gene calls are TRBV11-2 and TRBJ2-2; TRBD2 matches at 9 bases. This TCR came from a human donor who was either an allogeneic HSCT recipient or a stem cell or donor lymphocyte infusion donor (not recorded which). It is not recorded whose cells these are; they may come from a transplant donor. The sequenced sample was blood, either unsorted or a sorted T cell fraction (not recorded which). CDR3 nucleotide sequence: TGTGCCAGCAGCACCTTAGCGGGGGACACCGGGGAGCTGTTTTTT. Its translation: CASSTLAGDTGELFF.